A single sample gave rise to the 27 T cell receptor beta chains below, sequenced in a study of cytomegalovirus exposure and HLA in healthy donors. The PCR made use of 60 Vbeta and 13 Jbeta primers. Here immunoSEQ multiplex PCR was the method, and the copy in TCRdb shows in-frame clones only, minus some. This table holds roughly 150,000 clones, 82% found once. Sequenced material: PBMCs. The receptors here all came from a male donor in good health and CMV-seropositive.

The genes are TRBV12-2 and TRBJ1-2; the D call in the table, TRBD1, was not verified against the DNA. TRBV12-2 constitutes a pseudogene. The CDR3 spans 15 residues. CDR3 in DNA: TGTGCAAGTCGCATAGACTCGACAGCTAACTATGGCTACACCTTC. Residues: CASRIDSTANYGYTF.

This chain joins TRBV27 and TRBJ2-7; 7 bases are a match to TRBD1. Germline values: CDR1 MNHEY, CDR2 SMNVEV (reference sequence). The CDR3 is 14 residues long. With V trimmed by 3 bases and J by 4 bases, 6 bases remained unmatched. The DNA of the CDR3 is TGTGCCAGCAGTTTGTTGTCAGGGGGTTACGAGCAGTACTTC. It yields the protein CASSLLSGGYEQYF.

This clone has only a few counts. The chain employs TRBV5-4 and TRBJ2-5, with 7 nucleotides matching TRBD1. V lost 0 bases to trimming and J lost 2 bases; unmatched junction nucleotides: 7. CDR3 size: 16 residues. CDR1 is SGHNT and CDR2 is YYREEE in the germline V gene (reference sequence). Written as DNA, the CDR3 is TGTGCCAGCAGCTTGGAGATCGTGGGACAGCAAGAGACCCAGTACTTC. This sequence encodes CASSLEIVGQQETQYF. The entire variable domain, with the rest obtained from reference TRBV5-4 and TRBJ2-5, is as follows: ETGVTQSPTHLIKTRGQQVTLRCSSQSGHNTVSWYQQALGQGPQFIFQYYREEENGRGNFPPRFSGLQFPNYSSELNVNALELDDSALYLCASSLEIVGQQETQYFGPGTRLLVL.

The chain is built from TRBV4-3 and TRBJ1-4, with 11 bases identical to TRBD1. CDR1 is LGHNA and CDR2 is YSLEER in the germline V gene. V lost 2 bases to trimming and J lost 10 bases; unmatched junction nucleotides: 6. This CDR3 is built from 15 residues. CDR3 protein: CASSQTGTGGVKLFF. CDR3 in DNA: TGCGCCAGCAGCCAAACCGGGACAGGGGGGGTAAAACTGTTTTTT.

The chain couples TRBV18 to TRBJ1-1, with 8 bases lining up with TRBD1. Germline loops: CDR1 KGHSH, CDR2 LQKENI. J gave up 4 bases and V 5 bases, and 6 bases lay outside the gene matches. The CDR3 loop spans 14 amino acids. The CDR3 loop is CASSNRGEGTEAFF. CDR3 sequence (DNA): TGTGCCAGCTCAAACAGGGGGGAAGGCACTGAAGCTTTCTTT.

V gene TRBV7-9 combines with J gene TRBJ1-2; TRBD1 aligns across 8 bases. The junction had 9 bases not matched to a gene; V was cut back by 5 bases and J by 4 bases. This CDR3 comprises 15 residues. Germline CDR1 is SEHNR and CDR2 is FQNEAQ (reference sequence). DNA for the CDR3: TGTGCCAGCAGCGCAGGACAGGGCTTTATCTATGGCTACACCTTC. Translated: CASSAGQGFIYGYTF.

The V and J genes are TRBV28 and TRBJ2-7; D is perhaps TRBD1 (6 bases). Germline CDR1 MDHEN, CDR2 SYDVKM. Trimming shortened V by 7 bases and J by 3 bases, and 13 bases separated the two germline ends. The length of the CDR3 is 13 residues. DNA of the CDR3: TGTGCCAGCAAAAATACAGGGCACTACGAGCAGTACTTC. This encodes CASKNTGHYEQYF.

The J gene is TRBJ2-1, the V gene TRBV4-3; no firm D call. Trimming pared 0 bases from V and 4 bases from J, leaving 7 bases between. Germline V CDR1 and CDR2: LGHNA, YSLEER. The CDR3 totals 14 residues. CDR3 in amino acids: CASSQDRGYNEQFF. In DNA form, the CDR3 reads TGCGCCAGCAGCCAAGACCGCGGATACAATGAGCAGTTCTTC.

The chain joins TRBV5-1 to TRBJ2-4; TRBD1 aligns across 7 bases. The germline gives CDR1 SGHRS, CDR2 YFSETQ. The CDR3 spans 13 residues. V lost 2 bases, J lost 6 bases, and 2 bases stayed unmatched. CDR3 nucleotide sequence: TGCGCCAGCAGCTTAGGGACAGCAAACATTCAGTACTTC. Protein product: CASSLGTANIQYF.

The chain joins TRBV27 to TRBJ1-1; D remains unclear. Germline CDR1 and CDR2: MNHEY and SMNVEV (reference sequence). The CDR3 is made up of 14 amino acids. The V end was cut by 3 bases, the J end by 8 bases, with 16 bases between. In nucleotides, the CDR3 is TGTGCCAGCAGTTTCCGCCGAGCGGGATCCGAAGCTTTCTTT. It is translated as CASSFRRAGSEAFF.

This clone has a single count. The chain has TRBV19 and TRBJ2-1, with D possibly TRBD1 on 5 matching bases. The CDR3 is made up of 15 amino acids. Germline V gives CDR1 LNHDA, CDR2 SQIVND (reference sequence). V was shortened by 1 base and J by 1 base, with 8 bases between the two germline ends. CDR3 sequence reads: CASSIGQNSYNEQFF. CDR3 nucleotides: TGTGCCAGTAGTATAGGACAGAATTCCTACAATGAGCAGTTCTTC.

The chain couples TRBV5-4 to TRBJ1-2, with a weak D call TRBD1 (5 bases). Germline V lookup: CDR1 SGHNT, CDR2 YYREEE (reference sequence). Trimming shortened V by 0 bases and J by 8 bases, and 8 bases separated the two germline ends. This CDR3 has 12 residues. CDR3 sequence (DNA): TGTGCCAGCAGCTTGGGGTCAGGGGGCTACACCTTC. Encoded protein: CASSLGSGGYTF.

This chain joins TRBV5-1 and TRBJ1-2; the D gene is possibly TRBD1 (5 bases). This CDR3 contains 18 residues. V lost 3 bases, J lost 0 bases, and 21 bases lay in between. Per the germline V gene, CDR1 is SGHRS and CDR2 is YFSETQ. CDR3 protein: CASSSPQTGSGPNYGYTF. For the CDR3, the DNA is TGCGCCAGCAGCTCCCCTCAAACAGGTTCCGGACCTAACTATGGCTACACCTTC.

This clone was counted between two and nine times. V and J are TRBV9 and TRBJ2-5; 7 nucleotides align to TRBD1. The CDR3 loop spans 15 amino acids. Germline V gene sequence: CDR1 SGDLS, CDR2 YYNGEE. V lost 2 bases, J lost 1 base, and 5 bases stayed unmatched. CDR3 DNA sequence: TGTGCCAGCAGCGTTTCGGCAGGGGGCCAAGAGACCCAGTACTTC. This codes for CASSVSAGGQETQYF.

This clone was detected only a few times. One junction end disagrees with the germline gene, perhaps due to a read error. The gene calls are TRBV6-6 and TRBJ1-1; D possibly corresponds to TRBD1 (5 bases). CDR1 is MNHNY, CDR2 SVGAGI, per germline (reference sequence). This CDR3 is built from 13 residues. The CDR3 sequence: CASRFDSNIEAFF. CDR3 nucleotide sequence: TGTGCCAGCAGATTCGACAGCAACATTGAAGCTTTCTTT.

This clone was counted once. The chain's CDR3 is CASSQEYRGNTEAFF. CDR3 sequence (DNA): TGCGCCAGCAGCCAAGAGTACAGGGGGAACACTGAAGCTTTCTTT. The chain carries TRBV4-1 and TRBJ1-1; 7 positions match TRBD1. V lost 0 bases and J lost 1; bases outside the gene matches: 2. The CDR3 is made up of 15 amino acids. Germline values: CDR1 MGHRA, CDR2 YSYEKL.

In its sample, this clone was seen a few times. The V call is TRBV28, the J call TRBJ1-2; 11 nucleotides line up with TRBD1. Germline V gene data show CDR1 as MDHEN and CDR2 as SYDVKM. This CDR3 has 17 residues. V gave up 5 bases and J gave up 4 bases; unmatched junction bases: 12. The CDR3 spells CASSTRTGQGVGYGYTF. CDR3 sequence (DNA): TGTGCCAGCAGTACCCGAACGGGACAGGGGGTAGGCTATGGCTACACCTTC.

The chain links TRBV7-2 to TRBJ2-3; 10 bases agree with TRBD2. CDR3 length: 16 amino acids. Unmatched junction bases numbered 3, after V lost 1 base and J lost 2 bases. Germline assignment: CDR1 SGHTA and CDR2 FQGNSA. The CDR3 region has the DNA TGTGCCAGCAGCTTAGTGGGACTAGCGAACACAGATACGCAGTATTTT. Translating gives CASSLVGLANTDTQYF.

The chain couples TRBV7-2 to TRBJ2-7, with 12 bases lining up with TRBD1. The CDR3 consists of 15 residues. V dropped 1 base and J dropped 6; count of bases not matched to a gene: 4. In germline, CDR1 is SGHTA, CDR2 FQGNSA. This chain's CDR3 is CASSLGDRGRFEQYF. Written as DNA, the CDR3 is TGTGCCAGCAGCTTAGGGGACAGGGGGCGTTTCGAGCAGTACTTC.

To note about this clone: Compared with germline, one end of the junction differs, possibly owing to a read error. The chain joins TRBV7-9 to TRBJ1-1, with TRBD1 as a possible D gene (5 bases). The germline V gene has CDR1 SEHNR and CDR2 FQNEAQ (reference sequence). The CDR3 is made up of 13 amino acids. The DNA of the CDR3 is TGTTCCAGCAGCTTACTTTCGGGGGGTGAAGCTTTCTTT. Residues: CSSSLLSGGEAFF.

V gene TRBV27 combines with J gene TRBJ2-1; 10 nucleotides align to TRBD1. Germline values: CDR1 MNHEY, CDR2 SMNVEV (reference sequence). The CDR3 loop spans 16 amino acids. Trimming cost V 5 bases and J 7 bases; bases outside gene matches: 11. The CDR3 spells CASSRPRDRGMNEQFF. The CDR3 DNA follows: TGTGCCAGCAGTCGCCCTCGGGACAGGGGAATGAATGAGCAGTTCTTC.

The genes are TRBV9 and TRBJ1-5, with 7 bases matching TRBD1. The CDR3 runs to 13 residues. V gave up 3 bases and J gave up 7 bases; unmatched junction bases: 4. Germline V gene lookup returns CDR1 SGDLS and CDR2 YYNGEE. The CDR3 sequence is CASSGTGAQPQHF. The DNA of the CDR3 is TGTGCCAGCAGCGGGACAGGCGCCCAGCCCCAGCATTTT.

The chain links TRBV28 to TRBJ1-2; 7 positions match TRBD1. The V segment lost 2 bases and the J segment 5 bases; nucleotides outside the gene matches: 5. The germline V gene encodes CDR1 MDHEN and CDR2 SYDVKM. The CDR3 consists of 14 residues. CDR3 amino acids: CASSLVGTEYGYTF. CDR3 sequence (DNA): TGTGCCAGCAGTTTAGTTGGGACAGAATATGGCTACACCTTC.

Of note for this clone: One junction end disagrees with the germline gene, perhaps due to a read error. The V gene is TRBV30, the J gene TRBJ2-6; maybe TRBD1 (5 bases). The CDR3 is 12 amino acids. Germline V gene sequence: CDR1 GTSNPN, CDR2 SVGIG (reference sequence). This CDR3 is CAWQTGANGLTF. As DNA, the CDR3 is TGTGCCTGGCAGACTGGGGCCAACGGCCTGACTTTC.

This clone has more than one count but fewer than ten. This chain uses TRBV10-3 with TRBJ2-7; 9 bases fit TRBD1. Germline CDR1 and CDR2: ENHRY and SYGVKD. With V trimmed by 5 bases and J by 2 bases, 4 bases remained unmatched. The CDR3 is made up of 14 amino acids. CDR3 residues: CAISTGTGTYEQYF. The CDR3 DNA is TGTGCCATCAGTACCGGGACAGGGACCTACGAGCAGTACTTC.

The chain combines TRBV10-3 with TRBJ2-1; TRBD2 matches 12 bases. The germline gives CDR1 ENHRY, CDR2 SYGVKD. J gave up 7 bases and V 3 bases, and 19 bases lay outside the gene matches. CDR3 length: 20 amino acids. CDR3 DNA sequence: TGTGCCATCAGTGAAACCGGATTGACTACTAGCGGGGGGACTTGGAATGAGCAGTTCTTC. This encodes CAISETGLTTSGGTWNEQFF.

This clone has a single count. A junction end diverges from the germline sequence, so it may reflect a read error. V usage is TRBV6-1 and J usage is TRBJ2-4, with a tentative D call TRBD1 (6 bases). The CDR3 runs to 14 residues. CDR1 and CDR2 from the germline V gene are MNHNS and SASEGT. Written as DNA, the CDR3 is TGTGCCAGCAGTAGCAGGGGAGACAAAAACAGTCAGTACTTC. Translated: CASSSRGDKNSQYF.